This TCR beta chain was profiled in a study of blood T cell repertoires in COVID-19. The overall study: Acute and convalescent COVID-19 samples came from the United States, Italy and Spain. In each case, the material was cDNA or gDNA derived from T cells, B-cell-depleted T cells, or PBMCs.

Using immunoSEQ multiplex PCR, the repertoire was profiled, and TCRdb retains in-frame clones only, with some absent. Among 150,000 or so clones, roughly 79% were seen once, and the ten largest hold 7% to 10%. Trimming took 0 bases from V and 7 from J, leaving 12 bases between them. The germline gives CDR1 GTSNPN, CDR2 SVGIG (reference sequence). The length of the CDR3 is 13 residues. The TCR originated in a human donor with acute or convalescent COVID-19. The donor label of this sample is uncertain. The chain joins TRBV30 to TRBJ1-1, with D perhaps matching TRBD1 (5 bases). The sample consisted of peripheral blood. The CDR3 DNA follows: TGTGCCTGGAGTGTGGAAGGGGTGATTGAAGCTTTCTTT. Its translation is CAWSVEGVIEAFF.